Shown below are 25 T cell receptor beta chains from a single sample sequenced in a study of blood T cell repertoires in COVID-19. Measured with immunoSEQ multiplex PCR; TCRdb has only the in-frame clones, and not every one. The sample carries approximately 190,000 clones, approximately 91% recorded once. Sequences were obtained from peripheral blood. These TCRs come from a man aged 65 to 85 with active or convalescent COVID-19.

This clone was seen only once. V usage is TRBV24-1 and J usage is TRBJ1-5, with 12 bases matching TRBD1. The CDR3 extends over 16 amino acids. Germline CDR1 reads KGHDR; CDR2 reads SFDVKD. The junction had 5 bases not matched to a gene; V was cut back by 2 bases and J by 7 bases. The CDR3 coding sequence is TGTGCCACCAGTGATTCCGGGACAGGGGGCTGGCAGCCCCAGCATTTT. Translating it yields CATSDSGTGGWQPQHF.

In its sample, this clone was seen a few times. The V and J genes are TRBV6-5 and TRBJ2-2, with 15 bases aligning to TRBD2. Germline CDR1 and CDR2: MNHEY and SVGAGI. With V trimmed by 6 bases and J by 4 bases, 0 bases remained unmatched. The CDR3 has 15 amino acids. The CDR3 DNA follows: TGTGCCAGCAGGGGACTAGCGGGAGGCACCGGGGAGCTGTTTTTT. Protein: CASRGLAGGTGELFF.

On this clone itself: One end of the junction varies from germline; a read error may be responsible. The rearrangement uses TRBV7-2 and TRBJ2-2; 7 bases are a match to TRBD1. Germline-derived CDR1 and CDR2 are SGHTA and FQGNSA. The CDR3 loop spans 17 amino acids. The CDR3 is CVSSFIGLNRGAGELFF. CDR3 nucleotides: TGTGTCAGCAGCTTCATAGGCCTCAACAGGGGCGCCGGGGAGCTGTTTTTT.

The rearrangement links TRBV19 to TRBJ2-5, with 7 bases matching TRBD1. CDR1 is LNHDA, CDR2 SQIVND, per germline (reference sequence). The CDR3 has 19 amino acids. Germline trimming cut 5 bases from V and 5 bases from J; bases unmatched to any gene: 23. In nucleotides, the CDR3 is TGTGCCAGTAGTCGGGGTCCGGGACAGAATGACCTCGGTTGGGAGACCCAGTACTTC. Translating it yields CASSRGPGQNDLGWETQYF.

This clone came up once. This chain links TRBV7-2 with TRBJ2-7; TRBD2 agrees at 7 bases. The CDR3 extends over 14 amino acids. CDR1 is SGHTA and CDR2 is FQGNSA in the germline V gene. Trimming took 5 bases from V and 6 from J; bases not matched to a gene: 10. CDR3 residues: CASSAGLHSLEQYF. Here the CDR3 DNA reads TGTGCCAGCAGCGCGGGACTACACTCTCTCGAGCAGTACTTC. Looking up the rest from reference TRBV7-2 and TRBJ2-7 gives the full variable domain: GAGVSQSPSNKVTEKGKDVELRCDPISGHTALYWYRQSLGQGLEFLIYFQGNSAPDKSGLPSDRFSAERTGGSVSTLTIQRTQQEDSAVYLCASSAGLHSLEQYFGPGTRLTVT.

The chain has TRBV21-1 and TRBJ2-1; the D call TRBD2 from the table was never checked on the DNA. TRBV21-1 is listed as a pseudogene. The CDR3 covers 16 residues. CDR3 nucleotides: TGTGCCAGCAGCCTTAGCGGGAGGGGGTCCTACAATGAGCAGTTCTTC. Its translation: CASSLSGRGSYNEQFF.

The gene calls are TRBV7-9 and TRBJ1-2, with TRBD1 as a possible D gene (5 bases). Germline-derived CDR1 and CDR2 are SEHNR and FQNEAQ (reference sequence). Trimming pared 2 bases from V and 7 bases from J, leaving 14 bases between. CDR3 length: 14 amino acids. CDR3 loop: CASSLNSGYGGYTF. CDR3 nucleotides: TGTGCCAGCAGCTTAAATTCAGGGTACGGTGGCTACACCTTC. The full variable domain, in which reference TRBV7-9 and TRBJ1-2 provide the parts outside the CDR3, is DTGVSQNPRHKITKRGQNVTFRCDPISEHNRLYWYRQTLGQGPEFLTYFQNEAQLEKSRLLSDRFSAERPKGSFSTLEIQRTEQGDSAMYLCASSLNSGYGGYTFGSGTRLTVV.

CDR3 in amino acids: CASSLSGYQETQYF. In nucleotides, the CDR3 is TGTGCCAGCTCCCTCTCAGGGTACCAAGAGACCCAGTACTTC. The chain uses TRBV9 and TRBJ2-5; D possibly corresponds to TRBD1 (5 bases). V shed 7 bases and J shed 0 bases, with 13 bases lying between them. The CDR3 consists of 14 residues. Germline V lookup: CDR1 SGDLS, CDR2 YYNGEE.

CDR3 protein: CASSLGQDYEQYF. CDR3 nucleotide sequence: TGCGCCAGCAGCTTGGGGCAGGACTACGAGCAGTACTTC. The chain is built from TRBV5-1 and TRBJ2-7; D gene uncertain. This CDR3 is 13 amino acids long. Trimming cost V 0 bases and J 3 bases, with 7 bases left between them. CDR1 is SGHRS, CDR2 YFSETQ, per germline. Full variable domain (outside the CDR3, taken from reference TRBV5-1 and TRBJ2-7): KAGVTQTPRYLIKTRGQQVTLSCSPISGHRSVSWYQQTPGQGLQFLFEYFSETQRNKGNFPGRFSGRQFSNSRSEMNVSTLELGDSALYLCASSLGQDYEQYFGPGTRLTVT.

This sequence joins TRBV27 and TRBJ2-2; weak D call: TRBD2 (5 bases). The CDR3 loop spans 14 amino acids. Trimming pared 3 bases from V and 4 bases from J, leaving 9 bases between. The germline gives CDR1 MNHEY, CDR2 SMNVEV (reference sequence). CDR3 sequence reads: CASSLGSVTGELFF. The DNA for the CDR3 is TGTGCCAGCAGTTTGGGTAGCGTCACCGGGGAGCTGTTTTTT.

V is TRBV2 and J is TRBJ2-3; no clear D. Trimming pared 7 bases from V and 0 bases from J, leaving 14 bases between. The CDR3 contains 15 residues. Germline V lookup: CDR1 SNHLY, CDR2 FYNNEI. The CDR3 is CASKIRLGSTDTQYF. CDR3 coding DNA: TGTGCCAGCAAGATTAGACTGGGTAGCACAGATACGCAGTATTTT.

This chain's CDR3 is CASSLSKQGAYEQYF. DNA for the CDR3: TGTGCCAGCAGCTTGAGCAAACAGGGTGCCTACGAGCAGTACTTC. The gene calls are TRBV5-4 and TRBJ2-7, with D maybe TRBD1 (6 bases). The CDR3 has 15 residues. Between the trimmed V and J ends, which lost 1 base and 2 bases, there was a span of 13 bases. CDR1 is SGHNT and CDR2 is YYREEE in the germline V gene (reference sequence).

The rearrangement links TRBV30 to TRBJ2-1; D not certain. Per germline, CDR1 GTSNPN and CDR2 SVGIG (reference sequence). This CDR3 has 14 amino acids. V lost 0 bases and J 5 bases, leaving 11 bases between the germline ends. The chain's CDR3 is CAWSVILRHNEQFF. The DNA for the CDR3 is TGTGCCTGGAGTGTAATTCTCAGGCACAATGAGCAGTTCTTC.

The chain employs TRBV6-5 and TRBJ1-4; the D gene is possibly TRBD1 (6 bases). Germline CDR1 is MNHEY and CDR2 is SVGAGI. The CDR3 spans 15 residues. V was shortened by 0 bases and J by 5 bases, with 10 bases between the two germline ends. This CDR3 reads CASSYSGGGNEKLFF. The DNA of the CDR3 is TGTGCCAGCAGTTACTCGGGAGGGGGGAATGAAAAACTGTTTTTT.

The chain recombines TRBV29-1 with TRBJ2-1; TRBD2 aligns across 9 bases. There are 14 residues in the CDR3. V shed 7 bases, J shed 4 bases, and the junction held 8 bases outside the gene matches. Germline loops: CDR1 SQVTM, CDR2 ANQGSEA. CDR3 nucleotides: TGCAGCGCACTAGCGGGCCAATATTACAATGAGCAGTTCTTC. Amino acid sequence: CSALAGQYYNEQFF.

This clone was seen a few times. V and J are TRBV24-1 and TRBJ2-2, with D tentatively TRBD1 (5 bases). Trimming took off 4 bases at V and 3 bases at J, with 14 bases between the two ends. The CDR3 has 16 amino acids. Germline V gene sequence: CDR1 KGHDR, CDR2 SFDVKD. CDR3: CATSDPGLAYTGELFF. The CDR3 nucleotides are TGTGCCACCAGTGACCCAGGGTTGGCATACACCGGGGAGCTGTTTTTT.

V is TRBV4-2 and J is TRBJ2-7; the D gene is possibly TRBD2 (7 bases). The germline V gene has CDR1 LGHNA and CDR2 YNFKEQ. Trimming removed 3 bases from V and 3 bases from J, with 15 bases in between. The CDR3 is 15 amino acids. The CDR3: CASSQGGQGNYEQYF. The CDR3 DNA reads as TGTGCCAGCAGCCAGGGGGGGCAGGGCAACTACGAGCAGTACTTC.

This rearrangement joins TRBV3-1 (or the pseudogene TRBV3-2) to TRBJ1-2, with D unclear. V dropped 3 bases and J dropped 4 bases, with 6 bases sitting between them. The CDR3 consists of 12 residues. CDR1 and CDR2 from the germline V gene are LGHDT and YNNKEL (reference sequence). The DNA for the CDR3 is TGTGCCAGCAGCCAGGCAGTCTATGGCTACACCTTC. It specifies CASSQAVYGYTF.

The chain couples TRBV12-5 to TRBJ2-5; 7 bases match TRBD1. This CDR3 is built from 13 residues. V was pared by 0 bases and J by 7 bases, with 2 bases of the junction left unmatched. CDR1 LGHNT and CDR2 FRNRAP come from the germline V gene. CDR3 sequence reads: CASGLVAGGTQYF. The CDR3 DNA follows: TGTGCTAGTGGTTTGGTGGCAGGGGGGACCCAGTACTTC.

V and J are TRBV28 and TRBJ2-7, with D tentatively TRBD1 (5 bases). The V and J ends lost 8 bases and 5 bases respectively, with 16 bases between them. Germline CDR1 MDHEN, CDR2 SYDVKM. This CDR3 region has 13 residues. CDR3 DNA: TGTGCCAGCCGTGACAGCCTGGCTAACGAGCAGTACTTC. It codes for CASRDSLANEQYF.

Here the CDR3 DNA reads TGTGCCAGCAGTGGAGGCTCTAGTTCTCCCTACAATGAGCAGTTCTTC. Protein product: CASSGGSSSPYNEQFF. The rearrangement uses TRBV2 and TRBJ2-1, with D hard to call. V shed 4 bases and J shed 2 bases, with 15 bases lying between them. The CDR3 is made up of 16 amino acids. CDR1 is SNHLY, CDR2 FYNNEI, per germline.

The chain links TRBV4-3 to TRBJ1-1; D is perhaps TRBD1 (5 bases). The germline V gene encodes CDR1 LGHNA and CDR2 YSLEER. CDR3 length equals 18 residues. Trimming cost V 0 bases and J 0 bases, with 17 bases left between them. The CDR3 is CASSQEMGRGHLNTEAFF. The CDR3 nucleotides are TGCGCCAGCAGCCAAGAAATGGGTAGGGGCCACCTGAACACTGAAGCTTTCTTT.

The chain carries TRBV19 and TRBJ1-2; possible D gene TRBD1, 6 bases. The V gene's germline CDR1 is LNHDA and CDR2 SQIVND (reference sequence). The CDR3 has 16 amino acids. V was clipped by 6 bases and J by 12 bases, with 29 bases between them. The CDR3 loop is CASSDVDLGRGIGDTF. As DNA, the CDR3 is TGTGCCAGTAGCGACGTAGATCTCGGCAGGGGTATAGGAGACACCTTC.

The chain couples TRBV29-1 to TRBJ1-2; weak D call: TRBD1 (5 bases). The CDR3 totals 11 residues. Trimming removed 5 bases from V and 8 bases from J, with 12 bases in between. Germline CDR1 and CDR2: SQVTM and ANQGSEA. CDR3 coding DNA: TGCAGCGTTCGCCAGGGAGGGGGCTACACCTTC. It yields the protein CSVRQGGGYTF.

This clone was detected only a few times. CDR3 in DNA: TGTGCCAGCAGGCGAGCTAACTATGGCTACACCTTC. It codes for CASRRANYGYTF. V usage is TRBV2 and J usage is TRBJ1-2, with D hard to call. Germline V gene lookup returns CDR1 SNHLY and CDR2 FYNNEI. The V end lost 6 bases, the J end lost 0 bases, and 5 bases lay between the germline ends. The CDR3 is 12 residues long.